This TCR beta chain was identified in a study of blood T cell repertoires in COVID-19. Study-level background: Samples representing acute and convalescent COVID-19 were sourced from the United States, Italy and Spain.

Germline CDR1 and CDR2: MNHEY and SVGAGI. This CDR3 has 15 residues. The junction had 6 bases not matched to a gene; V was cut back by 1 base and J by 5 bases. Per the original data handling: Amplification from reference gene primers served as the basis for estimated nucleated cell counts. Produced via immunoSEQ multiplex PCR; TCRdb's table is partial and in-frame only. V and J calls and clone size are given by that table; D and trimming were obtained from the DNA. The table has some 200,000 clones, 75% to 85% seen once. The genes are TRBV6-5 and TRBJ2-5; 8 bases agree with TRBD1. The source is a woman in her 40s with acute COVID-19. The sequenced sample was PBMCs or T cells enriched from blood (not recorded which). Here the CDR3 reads CASSYLDRVRETQYF. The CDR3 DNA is TGTGCCAGCAGTTACTTGGACAGGGTGAGGGAGACCCAGTACTTC.